This T cell receptor (beta chain) was identified in a study of T cells in Graves' hyperthyroidism and ophthalmopathy. Overall study results and limits: From stable hyperthyroidism, ophthalmopathy was separated by a 13 V-J model. Among clonotypes expanded in thyroid above 0.001, most were also found in blood.

Subjects aged 18 to 65 presented with newly diagnosed hyperthyroidism of less than 2 months' duration. Amplified TCR beta CDR3 regions derived from RNA transcripts. A first-round RT-PCR of the TCR CDR3 used the HTBI primer set. TCRdb called the multiplex PCR reads again in MiXCR, with one record for every CDR3 protein. The sample contains about 700,000 distinct CDR3 sequences, approximately 14% of which appear only once. A remark on this clonotype: Its antigen is undetermined.

Trimming removed 6 bases from V and 6 bases from J, with 10 bases in between. The CDR3 runs 12 residues. Sequenced sample: blood. The origin of this receptor is a woman between 18 and 29 years old with Graves' hyperthyroidism. The V and J genes are TRBV12-3 or TRBV12-4 and TRBJ2-3; D uncertain. This chain's CDR3 is CASSFTRDTQYF. In DNA form, the CDR3 reads TGTGCCAGCAGCTTCACCCGGGATACGCAGTATTTT.